This is a list of T cell receptor beta chains from one sample in a study of naive and memory T cell subsets. In TCRdb, the 5' RACE reads were re-called with MiXCR into one record per CDR3 protein. Among 50,000 to 60,000 distinct CDR3 sequences listed, about 7.1% were seen once. Every receptor here comes from a female donor in good health. Both conserved end residues are part of each CDR3. A D gene is named only where the DNA matches it firmly. Some rows have no size entry. The others give once, few or many, or a class for an expanded clone.

J	size	V	D	DNA	CDR3
TRBJ2-1	few	TRBV28	-	TGTGCCAGCACTTACCGAAGCTCCTACAATGAGCAGTTCTTC	CASTYRSSYNEQFF
TRBJ2-3	few	TRBV12-3/TRBV12-4	TRBD2	TGTGCCAGCAGTACCCAGCGGGGGCTAGATACGCAGTATTTT	CASSTQRGLDTQYF
TRBJ1-6	-	TRBV7-9	TRBD1	TGTGCCAGCAGCTTAAGGACAGGGGGGGATTCACCCCTCCACTTT	CASSLRTGGDSPLHF
TRBJ2-5	-	TRBV12-3/TRBV12-4	-	TGTGCCAGCAGTTTAGTTTCAGTGCCATTCCAAGAGACCCAGTACTTC	CASSLVSVPFQETQYF
TRBJ2-2	many	TRBV9	-	TGTGCCAGCAGCGTGACTACAAACACCGGGGAGCTGTTTTTT	CASSVTTNTGELFF
TRBJ2-7	many	TRBV7-8	TRBD1	TGTGCCAGCAGCTTAGCAGGGGGCACCTACGAGCAGTACTTC	CASSLAGGTYEQYF
TRBJ2-3	few	TRBV7-2	-	TGTGCCAGCAGCTTAGGGCGGGGCACAGATACGCAGTATTTT	CASSLGRGTDTQYF
TRBJ2-3	many	TRBV29-1	-	TGCAGCGCTAGGGCCACCGGGACATCTAGCACAGATACGCAGTATTTT	CSARATGTSSTDTQYF
TRBJ1-5	-	TRBV20-1	-	TGCAGTGCTCCTAATTCGGGCGAACAGCCCCAGCATTTT	CSAPNSGEQPQHF
TRBJ2-7	few	TRBV5-6	TRBD1	TGTGCCAGCAGCTTACAGGGGCGGGACGAGCAGTACTTC	CASSLQGRDEQYF
TRBJ2-2	many	TRBV12-3/TRBV12-4	-	TGTGCCAGCAATTTTTACCGAGTTGACTGGGTCGGGGAGCTGTTTTTT	CASNFYRVDWVGELFF
TRBJ1-2	-	TRBV4-3	-	TGCGCCAGCAGCCCTTATCCAGGGTATAGCTATGGCTACACCTTC	CASSPYPGYSYGYTF
TRBJ1-6	many	TRBV3-1	-	TGTGCCAGCAGCCAACCAGGGAGCTCCTATAATTCACCCCTCCACTTT	CASSQPGSSYNSPLHF
TRBJ2-5	-	TRBV4-2	TRBD1	TGTGCCAGCAGCCAAGAGACAGGGGGGACCCAGTACTTC	CASSQETGGTQYF
TRBJ1-3	-	TRBV7-2	-	TGTGCCAGCAGCTTAGGAGGGGCTGGAAACACCATATATTTT	CASSLGGAGNTIYF
TRBJ1-2	many	TRBV7-9	-	TGTGCCAGCAGCCCGTACCCGAGGTTGGCTGGCTACACCTTC	CASSPYPRLAGYTF
TRBJ2-1	few	TRBV12-3/TRBV12-4	TRBD2	TGTGCCAGCAGTTTACAGCGGGGGGGTAACAATGAGCAGTTCTTC	CASSLQRGGNNEQFF
TRBJ1-5	many	TRBV20-1	-	TGCAGTGCTAGTTTAATACAGGGCGTAAGTAGCAATCAGCCCCAGCATTTT	CSASLIQGVSSNQPQHF
TRBJ2-1	many	TRBV4-2	-	TGTGCCAGCAGCCAAGTCGGCCTGGCCTACAATGAGCAGTTCTTC	CASSQVGLAYNEQFF
TRBJ2-3	-	TRBV6-6	TRBD2	TGTGCCAGCACCCCCCGTGCGGGGGGGCATGCAGATACGCAGTATTTT	CASTPRAGGHADTQYF
TRBJ2-5	-	TRBV20-1	TRBD2	TGCAGTGCTAGCGGACTAGCGGGGGGTCAAGAGACCCAGTACTTC	CSASGLAGGQETQYF
TRBJ1-1	many	TRBV28	-	TGTGCCAGCGAAGAAGGAGGGACGAACACTGAAGCTTTCTTT	CASEEGGTNTEAFF
TRBJ2-7	many	TRBV7-9	-	TGTGCCAGCACCCGTGCAGGCATCCACGAGCAGTACTTC	CASTRAGIHEQYF
TRBJ2-2	-	TRBV2	TRBD2	TGTGCCAGCAGTGACGGACTAGCGGGCACCGGGGAGCTGTTTTTT	CASSDGLAGTGELFF
TRBJ1-6	few	TRBV12-3/TRBV12-4	-	TGTGCCACGGGACGGAATAATTCACCCCTCCACTTT	CATGRNNSPLHF
TRBJ2-3	many	TRBV7-9	TRBD2	TGTGCCAGCACCAGGGCGTTTAGCGGGGGAACAGATACGCAGTATTTT	CASTRAFSGGTDTQYF
TRBJ2-7	few	TRBV5-1	TRBD1	TGCGCCAGCAGCCCTACGACAGGGGGCGACGAGCAGTACTTC	CASSPTTGGDEQYF
TRBJ2-2	many	TRBV5-1	-	TGCGCCAGCAGCTTGGTTGAGACCGGGGAGCTGTTTTTT	CASSLVETGELFF
TRBJ1-1	many	TRBV7-9	-	TGTGCCAGCAGCGGCAGTCATGAAGCTTTCTTT	CASSGSHEAFF
TRBJ1-1	many	TRBV20-1	-	TGCAGTGCTAGAGACAGGGGCCTGAACACTGAAGCTTTCTTT	CSARDRGLNTEAFF
TRBJ1-1	few	TRBV9	-	TGTGCCAGCAGCGTGACGCGGGCTGCCACTGAAGCTTTCTTT	CASSVTRAATEAFF
TRBJ2-5	many	TRBV6-2/TRBV6-3	TRBD1	TGTGCCAGCAGTTACCCTCACAGGGGGCAAGAGACCCAGTACTTC	CASSYPHRGQETQYF
TRBJ1-1	many	TRBV3-1	-	TGTGCCAGCAGCCAGGGCGAGCGGGGGGGCGGTGGCCCTGAAGCTTTCTTT	CASSQGERGGGGPEAFF
TRBJ1-5	many	TRBV6-5	-	TGTGCCAGCAGCCCCTGGCGGGGCGGGCTAAATCAGCCCCAGCATTTT	CASSPWRGGLNQPQHF
TRBJ2-5	many	TRBV7-9	-	TGTGCCAGCAGCTCCTATCAAGAGACCCAGTACTTC	CASSSYQETQYF
TRBJ1-5	-	TRBV19	-	TGTGCCAGTACCCTGGTGGGGGGCGGCAATCAGCCCCAGCATTTT	CASTLVGGGNQPQHF
TRBJ2-3	few	TRBV20-1	TRBD1	TGCAGTGCGAAACAGGGGGGCACAGATACGCAGTATTTT	CSAKQGGTDTQYF
TRBJ2-3	few	TRBV2	-	TGTGCCAGCAACACACGGCCTAGCACAGATACGCAGTATTTT	CASNTRPSTDTQYF
TRBJ2-1	-	TRBV12-3/TRBV12-4	TRBD2	TGTGCCAGCAAAGGGTCTAGCGGGGGGGGATACAATGAGCAGTTCTTC	CASKGSSGGGYNEQFF
TRBJ1-1	-	TRBV12-3/TRBV12-4	-	TGTGCCAGCAGTCGGGACCCCTTGGAAGCTTTCTTT	CASSRDPLEAFF
TRBJ2-7	few	TRBV6-6	-	TGTGCCAGCAGTTACCTAAGACCCTCCTACGAGCAGTACTTC	CASSYLRPSYEQYF
TRBJ1-5	few	TRBV7-2	-	TGTGCCAGCAGCTTAAAGTTGAGTGGCAATCAGCCCCAGCATTTT	CASSLKLSGNQPQHF
TRBJ2-6	-	TRBV6-6	-	TGTGCCAGCAGTTACTCGCGAGGGGCTGGGGCCAACGTCCTGACTTTC	CASSYSRGAGANVLTF
TRBJ2-1	-	TRBV7-2	TRBD2	TGTGCCAGCAGCTCGAGGCCGGGGGGGCGTATTGAGCAGTTCTTC	CASSSRPGGRIEQFF
TRBJ2-7	many	TRBV29-1	-	TGCAGCGTGGGGGGGGACAGTATTAATCCCTACGAGCAGTACTTC	CSVGGDSINPYEQYF
TRBJ2-1	many	TRBV11-2	-	TGTGCCAGTACACCGGGACAATTTCCTACTGAGCAGTTCTTC	CASTPGQFPTEQFF
TRBJ2-4	many	TRBV2	-	TGTGCCAGCAGTGGGCAGGGACGCGAAAACATTCAGTACTTC	CASSGQGRENIQYF
TRBJ1-3	-	TRBV7-2	-	TGTGCCAGCAGCTTAGCGGGAGGGGGTCTTCGGACCATATATTTT	CASSLAGGGLRTIYF
TRBJ2-1	many	TRBV6-5	-	TGTGCCAGCAGCCGCAGGGAGGCCTACAATGAGCAGTTCTTC	CASSRREAYNEQFF
TRBJ1-4	many	TRBV5-1	TRBD1	TGCGCCAGCAGCTGGCAACAGGGGGCTAATGAAAAACTGTTTTTT	CASSWQQGANEKLFF
TRBJ2-7	many	TRBV20-1	-	TGCAGTGCTAGAGACCGGACACTGCCGAGGCGCGAGCAGTACTTC	CSARDRTLPRREQYF
TRBJ1-6	few	TRBV9	-	TGTGCCAGCAGCCCTTCTGTCGCCGGCAGGAGTTCACCCCTCCACTTT	CASSPSVAGRSSPLHF
TRBJ2-7	few	TRBV5-6	TRBD1	TGTGCCAGCAGCCCACGAGCCGGGACAGGGACCTACGAGCAGTACTTC	CASSPRAGTGTYEQYF
TRBJ2-5	few	TRBV5-1	-	TGCGCCAGCAGCTTGGGGGCCGGGGAGACCCAGTACTTC	CASSLGAGETQYF
TRBJ2-1	many	TRBV29-1	-	TGCAGCGTTGAAAGACACGCCAATGAGCAGTTCTTC	CSVERHANEQFF
TRBJ1-1	-	TRBV4-1	-	TGCGCCAGCAGCCAAGATTTGTGGGTGACGCCAAGGGCGAACACTGAAGCTTTCTTT	CASSQDLWVTPRANTEAFF